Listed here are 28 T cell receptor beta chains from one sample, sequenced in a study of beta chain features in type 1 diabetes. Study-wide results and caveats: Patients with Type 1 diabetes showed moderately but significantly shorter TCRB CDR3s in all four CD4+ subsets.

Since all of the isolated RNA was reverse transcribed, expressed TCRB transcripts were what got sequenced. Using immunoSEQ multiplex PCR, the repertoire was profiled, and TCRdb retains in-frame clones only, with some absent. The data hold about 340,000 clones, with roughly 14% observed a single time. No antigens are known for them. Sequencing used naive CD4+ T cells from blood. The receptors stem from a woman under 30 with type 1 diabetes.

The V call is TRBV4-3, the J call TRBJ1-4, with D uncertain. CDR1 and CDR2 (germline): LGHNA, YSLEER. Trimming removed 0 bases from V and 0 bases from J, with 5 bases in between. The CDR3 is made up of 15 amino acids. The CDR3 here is CASSQDRATNEKLFF. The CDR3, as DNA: TGCGCCAGCAGCCAAGATCGAGCAACTAATGAAAAACTGTTTTTT.

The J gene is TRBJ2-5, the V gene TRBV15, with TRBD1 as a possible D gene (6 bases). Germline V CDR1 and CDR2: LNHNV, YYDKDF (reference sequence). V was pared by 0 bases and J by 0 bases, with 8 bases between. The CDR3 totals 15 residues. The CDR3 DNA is TGTGCCACCAGCAGAGATCAGGGGTACCAAGAGACCCAGTACTTC. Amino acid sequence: CATSRDQGYQETQYF.

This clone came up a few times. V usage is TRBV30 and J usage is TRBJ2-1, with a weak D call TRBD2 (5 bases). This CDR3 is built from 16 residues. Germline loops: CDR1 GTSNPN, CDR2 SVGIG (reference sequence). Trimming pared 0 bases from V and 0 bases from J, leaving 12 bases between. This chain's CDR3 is CAWSVWTYSSYNEQFF. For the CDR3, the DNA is TGTGCCTGGAGTGTTTGGACTTACAGCTCCTACAATGAGCAGTTCTTC.

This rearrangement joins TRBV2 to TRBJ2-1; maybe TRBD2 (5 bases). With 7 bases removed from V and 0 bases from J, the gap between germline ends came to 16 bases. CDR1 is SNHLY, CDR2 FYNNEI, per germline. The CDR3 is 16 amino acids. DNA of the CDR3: TGTGCCAGCACCGACTCAGCGGCCGACTCCTACAATGAGCAGTTCTTC. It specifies CASTDSAADSYNEQFF. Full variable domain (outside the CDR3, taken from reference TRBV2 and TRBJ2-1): EPEVTQTPSHQVTQMGQEVILRCVPISNHLYFYWYRQILGQKVEFLVSFYNNEISEKSEIFDDQFSVERPDGSNFTLKIRSTKLEDSAMYFCASTDSAADSYNEQFFGPGTRLTVL.

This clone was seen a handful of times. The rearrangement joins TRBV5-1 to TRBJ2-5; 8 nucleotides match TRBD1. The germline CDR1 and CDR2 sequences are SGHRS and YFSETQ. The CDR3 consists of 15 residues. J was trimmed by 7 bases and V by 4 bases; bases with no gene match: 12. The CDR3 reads CASSPPGQGPRTQYF. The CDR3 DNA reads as TGCGCCAGCAGCCCACCCGGACAGGGTCCTAGGACCCAGTACTTC.

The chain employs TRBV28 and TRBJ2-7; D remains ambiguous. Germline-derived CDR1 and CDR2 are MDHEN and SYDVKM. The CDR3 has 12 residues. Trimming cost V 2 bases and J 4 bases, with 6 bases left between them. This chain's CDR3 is CASSLELYEQYF. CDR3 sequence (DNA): TGTGCCAGCAGTTTAGAGCTATACGAGCAGTACTTC.

The CDR3 DNA follows: TGTGCCAGCAAACCAGGGGTGATGCATGAAAAACTGTTTTTT. Translated, it gives CASKPGVMHEKLFF. V is TRBV6-1 and J is TRBJ1-4; D is possibly TRBD1 (6 bases). Per germline, CDR1 MNHNS and CDR2 SASEGT. The CDR3 is 14 residues long. V lost 7 bases and J lost 6, with 15 bases in between.

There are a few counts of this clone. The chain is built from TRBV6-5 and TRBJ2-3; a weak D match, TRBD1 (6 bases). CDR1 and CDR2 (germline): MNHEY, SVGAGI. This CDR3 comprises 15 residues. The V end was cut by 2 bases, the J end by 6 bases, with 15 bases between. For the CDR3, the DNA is TGTGCCAGCAGTTACGGACAGCTTTCCTCGGATACGCAGTATTTT. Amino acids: CASSYGQLSSDTQYF.

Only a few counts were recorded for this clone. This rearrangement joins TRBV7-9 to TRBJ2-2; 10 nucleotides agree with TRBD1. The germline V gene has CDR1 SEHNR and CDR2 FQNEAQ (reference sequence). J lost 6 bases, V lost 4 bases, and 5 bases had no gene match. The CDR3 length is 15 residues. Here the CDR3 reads CASSSRGQGAGELFF. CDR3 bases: TGTGCCAGCAGCTCAAGAGGACAGGGGGCCGGGGAGCTGTTTTTT.

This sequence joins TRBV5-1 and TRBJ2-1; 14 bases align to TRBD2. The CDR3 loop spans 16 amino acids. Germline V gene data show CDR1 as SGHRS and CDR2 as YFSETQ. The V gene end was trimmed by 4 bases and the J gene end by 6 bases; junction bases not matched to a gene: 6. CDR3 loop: CASSPMGLAGANEQFF. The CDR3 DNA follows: TGCGCCAGCAGCCCTATGGGACTAGCGGGGGCCAATGAGCAGTTCTTC. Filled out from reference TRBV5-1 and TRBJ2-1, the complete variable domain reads KAGVTQTPRYLIKTRGQQVTLSCSPISGHRSVSWYQQTPGQGLQFLFEYFSETQRNKGNFPGRFSGRQFSNSRSEMNVSTLELGDSALYLCASSPMGLAGANEQFFGPGTRLTVL.

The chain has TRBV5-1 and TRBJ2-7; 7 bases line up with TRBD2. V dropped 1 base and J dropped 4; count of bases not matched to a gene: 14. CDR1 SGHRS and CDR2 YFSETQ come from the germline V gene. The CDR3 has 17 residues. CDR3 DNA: TGCGCCAGCAGCTTGTCCGATGTCCCCTGGCGGGGGTACGAGCAGTACTTC. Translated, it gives CASSLSDVPWRGYEQYF. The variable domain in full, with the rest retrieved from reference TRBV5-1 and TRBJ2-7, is KAGVTQTPRYLIKTRGQQVTLSCSPISGHRSVSWYQQTPGQGLQFLFEYFSETQRNKGNFPGRFSGRQFSNSRSEMNVSTLELGDSALYLCASSLSDVPWRGYEQYFGPGTRLTVT.

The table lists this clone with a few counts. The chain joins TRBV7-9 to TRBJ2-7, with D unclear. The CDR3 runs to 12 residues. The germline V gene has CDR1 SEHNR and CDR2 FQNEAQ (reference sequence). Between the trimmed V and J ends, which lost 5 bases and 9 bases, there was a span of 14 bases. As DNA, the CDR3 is TGTGCCAGCAGCGCCGGAGAAATGGGGCAGTACTTC. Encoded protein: CASSAGEMGQYF.

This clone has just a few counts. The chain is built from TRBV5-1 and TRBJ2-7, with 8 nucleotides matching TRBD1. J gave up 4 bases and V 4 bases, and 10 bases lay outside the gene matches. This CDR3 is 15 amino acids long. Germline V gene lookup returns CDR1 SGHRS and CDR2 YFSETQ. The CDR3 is CASSPAGTGVYEQYF. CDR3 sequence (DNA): TGCGCCAGCAGCCCCGCCGGGACAGGAGTTTACGAGCAGTACTTC.

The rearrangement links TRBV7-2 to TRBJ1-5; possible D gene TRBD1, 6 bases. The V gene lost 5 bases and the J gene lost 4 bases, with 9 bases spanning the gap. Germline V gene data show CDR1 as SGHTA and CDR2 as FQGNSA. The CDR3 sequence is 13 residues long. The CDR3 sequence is CASSVTGNQPQHF. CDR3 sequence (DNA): TGTGCCAGCAGCGTAACAGGGAATCAGCCCCAGCATTTT.

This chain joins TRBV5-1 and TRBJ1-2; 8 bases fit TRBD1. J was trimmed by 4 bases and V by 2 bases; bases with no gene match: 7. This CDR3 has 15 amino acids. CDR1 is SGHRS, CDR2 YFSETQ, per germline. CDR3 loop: CASSLWTGKSYGYTF. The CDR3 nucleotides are TGCGCCAGCAGCTTATGGACAGGGAAATCCTATGGCTACACCTTC.

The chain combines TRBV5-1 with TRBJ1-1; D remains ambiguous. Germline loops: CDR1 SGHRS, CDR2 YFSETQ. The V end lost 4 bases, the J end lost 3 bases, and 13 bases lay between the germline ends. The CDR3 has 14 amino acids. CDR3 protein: CASSRPGSHTEAFF. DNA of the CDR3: TGCGCCAGCAGCCGTCCCGGGAGCCACACTGAAGCTTTCTTT.

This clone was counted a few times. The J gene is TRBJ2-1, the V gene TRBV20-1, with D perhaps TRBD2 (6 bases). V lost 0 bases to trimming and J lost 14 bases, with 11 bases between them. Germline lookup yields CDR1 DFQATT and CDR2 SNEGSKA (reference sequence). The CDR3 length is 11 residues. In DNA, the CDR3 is TGCAGTGCTAGAGATGGGCTAGCGAAGTTCTTC. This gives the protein CSARDGLAKFF.

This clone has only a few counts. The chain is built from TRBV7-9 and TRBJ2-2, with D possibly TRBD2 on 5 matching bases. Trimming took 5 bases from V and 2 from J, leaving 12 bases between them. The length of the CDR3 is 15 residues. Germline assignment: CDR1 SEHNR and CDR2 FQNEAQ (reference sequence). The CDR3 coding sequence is TGTGCCAGCAGCCGTCTAGCTTTCAACACCGGGGAGCTGTTTTTT. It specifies CASSRLAFNTGELFF.

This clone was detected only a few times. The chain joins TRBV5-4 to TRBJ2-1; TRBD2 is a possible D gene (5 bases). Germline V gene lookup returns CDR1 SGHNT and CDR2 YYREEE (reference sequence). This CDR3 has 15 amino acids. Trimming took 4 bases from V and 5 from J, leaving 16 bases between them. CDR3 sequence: CASSPGGTRDNEQFF. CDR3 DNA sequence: TGTGCCAGCAGCCCCGGTGGCACTAGAGACAATGAGCAGTTCTTC.

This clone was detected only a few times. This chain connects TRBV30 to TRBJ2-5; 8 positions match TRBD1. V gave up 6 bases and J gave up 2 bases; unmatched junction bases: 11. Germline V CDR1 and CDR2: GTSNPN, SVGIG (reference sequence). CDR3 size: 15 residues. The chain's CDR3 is CACQCDRGSQETQYF. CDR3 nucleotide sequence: TGTGCCTGCCAGTGCGACAGGGGATCTCAAGAGACCCAGTACTTC.

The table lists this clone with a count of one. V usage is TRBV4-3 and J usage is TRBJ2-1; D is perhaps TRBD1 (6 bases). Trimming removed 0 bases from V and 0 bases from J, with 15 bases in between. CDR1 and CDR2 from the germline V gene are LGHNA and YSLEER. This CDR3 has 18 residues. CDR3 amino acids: CASSQEVGAGDSYNEQFF. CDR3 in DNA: TGCGCCAGCAGCCAAGAAGTAGGGGCAGGGGACTCCTACAATGAGCAGTTCTTC.

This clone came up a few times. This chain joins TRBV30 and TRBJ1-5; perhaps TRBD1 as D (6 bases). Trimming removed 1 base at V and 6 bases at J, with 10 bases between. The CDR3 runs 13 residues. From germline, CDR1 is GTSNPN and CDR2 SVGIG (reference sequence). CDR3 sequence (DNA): TGTGCCTGGAGTGGACAGGTGGGTCAGCCCCAGCATTTT. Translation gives CAWSGQVGQPQHF.

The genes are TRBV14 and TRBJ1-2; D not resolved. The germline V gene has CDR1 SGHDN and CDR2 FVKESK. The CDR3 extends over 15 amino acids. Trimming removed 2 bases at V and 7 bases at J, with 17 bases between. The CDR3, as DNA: TGTGCCAGCAGCCAAACTCCTTGGGTACCAGGTGGCTACACCTTC. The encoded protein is CASSQTPWVPGGYTF. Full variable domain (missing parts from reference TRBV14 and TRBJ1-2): EAGVTQFPSHSVIEKGQTVTLRCDPISGHDNLYWYRRVMGKEIKFLLHFVKESKQDESGMPNNRFLAERTGGTYSTLKVQPAELEDSGVYFCASSQTPWVPGGYTFGSGTRLTVV.

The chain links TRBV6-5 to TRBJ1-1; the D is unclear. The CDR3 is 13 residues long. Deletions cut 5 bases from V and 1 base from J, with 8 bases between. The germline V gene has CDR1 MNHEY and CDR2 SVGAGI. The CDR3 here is CASSRNTNTEAFF. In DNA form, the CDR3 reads TGTGCCAGCAGTCGCAACACGAACACTGAAGCTTTCTTT.

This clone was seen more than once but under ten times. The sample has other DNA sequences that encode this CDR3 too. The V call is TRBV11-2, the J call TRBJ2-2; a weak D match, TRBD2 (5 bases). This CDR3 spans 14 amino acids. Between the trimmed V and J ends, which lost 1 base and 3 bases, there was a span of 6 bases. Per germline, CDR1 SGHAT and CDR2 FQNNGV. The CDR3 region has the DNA TGTGCCAGCAGCTTAGCGGGGTACACCGGGGAGCTGTTTTTT. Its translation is CASSLAGYTGELFF. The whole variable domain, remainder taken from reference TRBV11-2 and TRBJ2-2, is EAGVAQSPRYKIIEKRQSVAFWCNPISGHATLYWYQQILGQGPKLLIQFQNNGVVDDSQLPKDRFSAERLKGVDSTLKIQPAKLEDSAVYLCASSLAGYTGELFFGEGSRLTVL.

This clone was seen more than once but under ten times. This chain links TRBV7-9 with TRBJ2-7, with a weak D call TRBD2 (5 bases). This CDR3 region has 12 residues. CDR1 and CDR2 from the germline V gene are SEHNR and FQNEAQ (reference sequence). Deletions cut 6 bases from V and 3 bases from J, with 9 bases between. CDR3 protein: CASRRGNYEQYV. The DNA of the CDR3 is TGTGCCAGCAGACGGGGTAACTACGAGCAGTACGTC.

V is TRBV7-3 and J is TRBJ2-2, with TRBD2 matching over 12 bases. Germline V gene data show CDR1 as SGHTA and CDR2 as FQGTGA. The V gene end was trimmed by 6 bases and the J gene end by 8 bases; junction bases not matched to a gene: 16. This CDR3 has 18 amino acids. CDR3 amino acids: CASSPTGSLAGGRGELFF. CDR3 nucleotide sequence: TGTGCCAGCAGTCCCACAGGGTCGCTAGCGGGAGGGCGAGGGGAGCTGTTTTTT.

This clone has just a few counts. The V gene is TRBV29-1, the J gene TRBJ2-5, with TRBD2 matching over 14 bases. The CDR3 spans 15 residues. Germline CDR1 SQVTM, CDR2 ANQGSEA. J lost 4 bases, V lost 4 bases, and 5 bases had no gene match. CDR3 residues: CSVVLGLAGGETQYF. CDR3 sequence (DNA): TGCAGCGTTGTATTAGGACTAGCGGGAGGAGAGACCCAGTACTTC.